These 12 T cell receptor beta chains came from one sample sequenced in a study of shared T cell receptors in the human thymus. Clones were read by immunoSEQ multiplex PCR, and TCRdb kept only the in-frame ones, dropping some. The table has over 450,000 clones, about 84% seen once; the top ten hold approximately 0.013%. The same specimen was also included in a second study, on human thymus T cells.

The material sequenced was thymocytes. The receptors shown here come from a boy younger than two with a congenital heart defect.

The chain links TRBV4-2 to TRBJ2-1, with 7 bases aligning to TRBD2. The ends lost 0 bases at V and 3 bases at J; junction bases unmatched: 8. The germline V gene encodes CDR1 LGHNA and CDR2 YNFKEQ. The CDR3 is 17 amino acids. The CDR3 region is CASSQERSGALYNEQFF. The CDR3 nucleotides read TGTGCCAGCAGCCAAGAGAGGAGCGGGGCCCTCTACAATGAGCAGTTCTTC.

The chain combines TRBV7-9 with TRBJ2-7; the match to TRBD1 covers 10 bases. After removal of 3 bases from V and 5 bases from J, the junction contained 10 bases not matched to a gene. CDR1 and CDR2 from the germline V gene are SEHNR and FQNEAQ (reference sequence). This CDR3 has 16 amino acids. The CDR3 bases are TGTGCCAGCAGCTTGCCCGGGACAGGGGAAATTCACGAGCAGTACTTC. Translated: CASSLPGTGEIHEQYF.

This chain links TRBV30 with TRBJ2-7; D is undetermined. The CDR3 sequence is 13 residues long. CDR1 and CDR2 from the germline V gene are GTSNPN and SVGIG (reference sequence). Between the trimmed V and J ends, which lost 3 bases and 1 base, there was a span of 10 bases. The CDR3 is CAWSGDSSYEQYF. CDR3 bases: TGTGCCTGGAGCGGAGACTCGTCCTACGAGCAGTACTTC. The full variable domain, with the rest looked up from reference TRBV30 and TRBJ2-7, is SQTIHQWPATLVQPVGSPLSLECTVEGTSNPNLYWYRQAAGRGLQLLFYSVGIGQISSEVPQNLSASRPQDRQFILSSKKLLLSDSGFYLCAWSGDSSYEQYFGPGTRLTVT.

J is TRBJ2-1 and V is TRBV10-3, with D possibly TRBD2 on 5 matching bases. Germline V gene sequence: CDR1 ENHRY, CDR2 SYGVKD. The CDR3 consists of 16 residues. Trimming cost V 2 bases and J 0 bases, with 11 bases left between them. CDR3 bases: TGTGCCATCAGTGAGGCCGAAACTAGCTCCTACAATGAGCAGTTCTTC. Translation: CAISEAETSSYNEQFF.

This clone was observed a few times. The V call is TRBV4-1, the J call TRBJ1-1, with 7 nucleotides matching TRBD1. V trimming: 5 bases; J trimming: 6 bases; junction bases outside the gene matches: 9. Germline-derived CDR1 and CDR2 are MGHRA and YSYEKL. The CDR3 loop spans 14 amino acids. The CDR3, as DNA: TGCGCCAGCAGCGCGAGACAGGGAAGCTCTGAAGCTTTCTTT. It encodes CASSARQGSSEAFF.

V usage is TRBV7-6 and J usage is TRBJ2-3, with D tentatively TRBD2 (6 bases). The V end lost 1 base, the J end lost 4 bases, and 12 bases lay between the germline ends. CDR3 length: 15 residues. Germline V gene data show CDR1 as SGHVS and CDR2 as FNYEAQ. CDR3 loop: CASSLGPSGADTQYF. The CDR3 bases are TGTGCCAGCAGCTTAGGACCCTCGGGGGCAGATACGCAGTATTTT.

The chain uses TRBV9 and TRBJ2-3; 8 bases map to TRBD2. This CDR3 comprises 19 residues. Germline-derived CDR1 and CDR2 are SGDLS and YYNGEE. V dropped 0 bases and J dropped 2; count of bases not matched to a gene: 14. The CDR3 region is CASSVDGAGDGLNTDTQYF. The CDR3, as DNA: TGTGCCAGCAGCGTAGACGGAGCGGGAGACGGACTTAACACAGATACGCAGTATTTT.

J is TRBJ2-5 and V is TRBV27, with 8 bases fitting TRBD2. J lost 2 bases, V lost 5 bases, and 19 bases had no gene match. CDR1 and CDR2 (germline): MNHEY, SMNVEV (reference sequence). This CDR3 region has 19 residues. The CDR3 DNA reads as TGTGCCAGCAGTCCCCGTAGCGGGAAGTCTGGGCTACAACAAGAGACCCAGTACTTC. This codes for CASSPRSGKSGLQQETQYF.

The chain employs TRBV14 and TRBJ1-4, with TRBD1 matching 8 bases. Germline-derived CDR1 and CDR2 are SGHDN and FVKESK. V trimming: 4 bases; J trimming: 2 bases; junction bases outside the gene matches: 6. This CDR3 has 16 residues. CDR3 DNA sequence: TGTGCCAGCAGCCTTACAGGGGGGGCTACTAATGAAAAACTGTTTTTT. It encodes CASSLTGGATNEKLFF.

The rearrangement uses TRBV7-9 and TRBJ1-1, with D unclear. V lost 3 bases and J lost 10, with 15 bases in between. Germline values: CDR1 SEHNR, CDR2 FQNEAQ (reference sequence). CDR3 length: 13 amino acids. The CDR3 bases are TGTGCCAGCAGCTTGAGGAAAAGAGGTGGAGCTTTCTTT. Translated: CASSLRKRGGAFF. The full variable domain, with the rest looked up from reference TRBV7-9 and TRBJ1-1, is DTGVSQNPRHKITKRGQNVTFRCDPISEHNRLYWYRQTLGQGPEFLTYFQNEAQLEKSRLLSDRFSAERPKGSFSTLEIQRTEQGDSAMYLCASSLRKRGGAFFGQGTRLTVV.

This rearrangement joins TRBV5-1 to TRBJ2-3, with 9 bases aligning to TRBD2. V shed 0 bases and J 4 bases; nucleotides not matched to a gene: 9. The germline V gene encodes CDR1 SGHRS and CDR2 YFSETQ. This CDR3 region has 17 residues. The CDR3 bases are TGCGCCAGCAGCTTGGAGGGACTAGCACGACGGGCAGATACGCAGTATTTT. Its protein product is CASSLEGLARRADTQYF.

This chain uses TRBV7-2 with TRBJ2-5; D might be TRBD1 (5 bases). CDR1 and CDR2 (germline): SGHTA, FQGNSA. The CDR3 length is 15 residues. V lost 1 base, J lost 5 bases, and 14 bases lay in between. The chain's CDR3 is CASSLEHRPMETQYF. As DNA, the CDR3 is TGTGCCAGCAGCTTAGAGCACAGGCCCATGGAGACCCAGTACTTC.